Given below is one T cell receptor beta chain in context. Its antigen is as yet unknown. The assay was immunoSEQ multiplex PCR, and TCRdb's table has in-frame clones only and misses some. The table records about 2.1 million clones, 93% of them present only once. Naive CD8 populations comprised CD45RO-negative cells positively selected for CCR7, excluding terminally differentiated effector memory CD45RA+ cells. The data were obtained in a study of shared clonotypes between healthy human individuals. Across the study: Researchers assigned three CD4 naive, three CD4 memory, two CD8 naive and one CD8 memory plate to each donor.

Notes on the study in general: Incomplete sequencing of sorted subsets was indicated by rarefaction despite large depth.

The clonotype comes from a man between 18 and 29 years old in good health. Some clones in this sample may be carry-over from other donors' samples. The sequenced material came from naive CD8+ T cells from PBMCs.

Here the CDR3 DNA reads TGTGCCAGCAGTTTATTACAGGGAGGAGACTATGGCTACACCTTC. This codes for CASSLLQGGDYGYTF. The chain combines TRBV28 with TRBJ1-2; tentatively, D is TRBD1 (6 bases). Trimming took off 1 base at V and 3 bases at J, with 12 bases between the two ends. Germline CDR1 is MDHEN and CDR2 is SYDVKM. The CDR3 totals 15 residues.